The TCR beta chain described here comes from a study of T cells in Graves' hyperthyroidism and ophthalmopathy. Overall study results and limits: The blood repertoire included most of the expanded thyroid clonotypes above 0.001.

This clonotype was observed a handful of times. Antigen unknown. The V end was cut by 6 bases, the J end by 1 base, with 9 bases between. Per the germline V gene, CDR1 is MNHNS and CDR2 is SASEGT. This CDR3 is 13 amino acids long. There were TCR beta CDR3 regions amplified from RNA transcripts. A first-round RT-PCR of the TCR CDR3 used the HTBI primer set. TCRdb reanalysed the multiplex PCR reads using MiXCR and keeps one entry per CDR3 protein. The data hold roughly 400,000 distinct CDR3 sequences, with approximately 15% observed a single time. Sequences were obtained from blood. The chain has TRBV6-1 and TRBJ2-5; D is possibly TRBD1 (5 bases). The clonotype originates from a woman younger than 35 with Graves' hyperthyroidism that later progressed to Graves' ophthalmopathy. The CDR3 sequence is CASRRQGQETQYF. CDR3 in DNA: TGTGCCAGCAGACGGCAGGGCCAAGAGACCCAGTACTTC.